This is a list of T cell receptor beta chains from one sample in a study of CD8 T cells in Susac syndrome. TCRdb ran MiXCR on the immunoSEQ multiplex PCR reads and lists one entry per CDR3 protein. Of around 140,000 distinct CDR3 sequences listed, approximately 94% are singletons. Sequenced sample: CD4+ T cells from PBMCs. These receptors were collected from a human donor in good health. Both conserved end residues are part of each CDR3. The order of the fields is V gene, D gene, clone size, J gene, CDR3 DNA, CDR3 protein. A D gene is named only where the DNA matches it firmly. Rows give clone size only sometimes, using once, few, many, or a class for an expanded clone.

v_gene: TRBV12-3/TRBV12-4
d_gene: NA
abundance: NA
j_gene: TRBJ2-6
CDR3nt: TGTGCCAGCGGTCCAGGGTCTGGGGCCAACGTCCTGACTTTC
CDR3aa: CASGPGSGANVLTF

v_gene: TRBV19
d_gene: NA
abundance: once
j_gene: TRBJ1-5
CDR3nt: TGTGCCAGTAGCCCTAACAGGGTTCGTAATCAGCCCCAGCATTTT
CDR3aa: CASSPNRVRNQPQHF

v_gene: TRBV4-1
d_gene: NA
abundance: few
j_gene: TRBJ2-1
CDR3nt: TGCGCCAGCAGCCCTCACTACAATGAGCAGTTCTTC
CDR3aa: CASSPHYNEQFF

v_gene: TRBV20-1
d_gene: TRBD1
abundance: NA
j_gene: TRBJ1-2
CDR3nt: TGCAGTGCTCGCTTGGAGGACAGGGTGTATGGCTACACCTTC
CDR3aa: CSARLEDRVYGYTF

v_gene: TRBV3-1
d_gene: TRBD2
abundance: NA
j_gene: TRBJ2-1
CDR3nt: TGTGCCAGCAGCCAAGGGAGCGGGAGGCAGTTCTTC
CDR3aa: CASSQGSGRQFF

v_gene: TRBV28
d_gene: NA
abundance: NA
j_gene: TRBJ2-5
CDR3nt: TGTGCCAGCAGTTTACCCGGGACACCCCAAGAGACCCAGTACTTC
CDR3aa: CASSLPGTPQETQYF

v_gene: TRBV5-1
d_gene: TRBD1
abundance: NA
j_gene: TRBJ2-2
CDR3nt: TGCGCCAGCAGCCAGCAGACAGGGGCCACCGGGGAGCTGTTTTTT
CDR3aa: CASSQQTGATGELFF

v_gene: TRBV9
d_gene: NA
abundance: NA
j_gene: TRBJ2-1
CDR3nt: TGTGCCAGCAGCGTTGGACCTTCGGGGGTCAATGAGCAGTTCTTC
CDR3aa: CASSVGPSGVNEQFF

v_gene: TRBV28
d_gene: NA
abundance: NA
j_gene: TRBJ1-4
CDR3nt: TGTGCCTGCCGAAAGCCACAGGGAAAACTGTTTTTT
CDR3aa: CACRKPQGKLFF

v_gene: TRBV5-4
d_gene: TRBD1
abundance: NA
j_gene: TRBJ2-5
CDR3nt: TGTGCCAGCAGAAAAACAGGGGTCCAAGAGACCCAGTACTTC
CDR3aa: CASRKTGVQETQYF

v_gene: TRBV5-4
d_gene: NA
abundance: NA
j_gene: TRBJ2-7
CDR3nt: TGTGCCAGCAGCTTTGGACAGAACTACGGGTCCTACGAGCAGTACTTC
CDR3aa: CASSFGQNYGSYEQYF

v_gene: TRBV15
d_gene: NA
abundance: NA
j_gene: TRBJ1-5
CDR3nt: TGTGCCACCAGCAGGGGCGACGGTTCGGAAGCCCAGCATTTT
CDR3aa: CATSRGDGSEAQHF

v_gene: TRBV13
d_gene: TRBD1
abundance: few
j_gene: TRBJ1-2
CDR3nt: TGTGCCAGCAGCTTAGGACAGGGGAGCTATGGCTACACCTTC
CDR3aa: CASSLGQGSYGYTF

v_gene: TRBV30
d_gene: NA
abundance: NA
j_gene: TRBJ1-3
CDR3nt: TGTGCCTGGAGTGTACATCGCTCTGGAAACACCATATATTTT
CDR3aa: CAWSVHRSGNTIYF

v_gene: TRBV20-1
d_gene: NA
abundance: NA
j_gene: TRBJ1-2
CDR3nt: TGCAGTGCTATCAGGGTCTCTGGCTACACCTTC
CDR3aa: CSAIRVSGYTF

v_gene: TRBV3-1
d_gene: NA
abundance: NA
j_gene: TRBJ2-3
CDR3nt: TGTGCCAGCACCCCGGGGACGGATACGCAGTATTTT
CDR3aa: CASTPGTDTQYF

v_gene: TRBV3-1
d_gene: TRBD2
abundance: NA
j_gene: TRBJ2-1
CDR3nt: TGTGCCAGCAGCCATTTACCACTAGCGGGGACTCGGAATGAGCAGTTCTTC
CDR3aa: CASSHLPLAGTRNEQFF

v_gene: TRBV6-2/TRBV6-3
d_gene: TRBD2
abundance: NA
j_gene: TRBJ2-1
CDR3nt: TGTGCCAGCAGTTACCTAGCGGGAAACAATGAGCAGTTCTTC
CDR3aa: CASSYLAGNNEQFF

v_gene: TRBV2
d_gene: TRBD1
abundance: NA
j_gene: TRBJ1-2
CDR3nt: TGTGCCAGCAGTGAAGCTCCTGGACAGGGTGATGGCTACACCTTC
CDR3aa: CASSEAPGQGDGYTF

v_gene: TRBV4-2
d_gene: NA
abundance: NA
j_gene: TRBJ1-2
CDR3nt: TGTGCCAGCAGCCAAGATCGGGGCAGGGCCTCCGGCTACACCTTC
CDR3aa: CASSQDRGRASGYTF

v_gene: TRBV10-3
d_gene: NA
abundance: NA
j_gene: TRBJ2-7
CDR3nt: TGTGCCATCAGTGAGTTATTGGGACCGCCCGGCGAGCAGTACTTC
CDR3aa: CAISELLGPPGEQYF

v_gene: TRBV19
d_gene: NA
abundance: NA
j_gene: TRBJ2-3
CDR3nt: TGTGCCAGTAGTATTATAACAGGGCCCACAGATACGCAGTATTTT
CDR3aa: CASSIITGPTDTQYF

v_gene: TRBV20-1
d_gene: TRBD2
abundance: NA
j_gene: TRBJ2-7
CDR3nt: TGCAGTGCTAGGGGGACTAGCGGGAGAACCTACGAGCAGTACTTC
CDR3aa: CSARGTSGRTYEQYF

v_gene: TRBV11-3
d_gene: NA
abundance: once
j_gene: TRBJ2-3
CDR3nt: TGTGCCAGCAGCCGCCGGACAGTCACAGATACGCAGTATTTT
CDR3aa: CASSRRTVTDTQYF

v_gene: TRBV15
d_gene: TRBD2
abundance: NA
j_gene: TRBJ2-7
CDR3nt: TGTGCCACCAGCAGAGCGGGAGGCTCCTACGAGCAGTACTTC
CDR3aa: CATSRAGGSYEQYF

v_gene: TRBV20-1
d_gene: NA
abundance: NA
j_gene: TRBJ1-5
CDR3nt: TGCAGTGCTAGCCTGGGGCAGGGTAGACAGCCCCAGCATTTT
CDR3aa: CSASLGQGRQPQHF

v_gene: TRBV7-8
d_gene: TRBD2
abundance: NA
j_gene: TRBJ2-2
CDR3nt: TGTGCCAGCAACCCGGGACTAGACACCGGGGAGCTGTTTTTT
CDR3aa: CASNPGLDTGELFF

v_gene: TRBV28
d_gene: TRBD1
abundance: once
j_gene: TRBJ1-1
CDR3nt: TGTGCCAGCAGTCCAGGGGGACGTGGGAAGAACACTGAAGCTTTCTTT
CDR3aa: CASSPGGRGKNTEAFF

v_gene: TRBV6-1
d_gene: TRBD1
abundance: NA
j_gene: TRBJ1-5
CDR3nt: TGTGCCAGCAAAAGAAGGTTTGGGACAGGGAGTCCCTCCAATCAGCCCCAGCATTTT
CDR3aa: CASKRRFGTGSPSNQPQHF

v_gene: TRBV9
d_gene: TRBD2
abundance: NA
j_gene: TRBJ2-5
CDR3nt: TGTGCCAGCAGCCCACGGGGCAGCGGGAAGACCCAGTACTTC
CDR3aa: CASSPRGSGKTQYF

v_gene: TRBV7-8
d_gene: TRBD1
abundance: NA
j_gene: TRBJ2-7
CDR3nt: TGTGCCAGCAGCTTAGCCGGAGGACAGGGGGCAGAGAAGCAGTACTTC
CDR3aa: CASSLAGGQGAEKQYF

v_gene: TRBV6-6
d_gene: TRBD2
abundance: once
j_gene: TRBJ2-2
CDR3nt: TGTGCCAGCGCCGACTTGGGCGGGAGATTTTCGGGGGAGCTGTTTTTT
CDR3aa: CASADLGGRFSGELFF

v_gene: TRBV27
d_gene: TRBD2
abundance: NA
j_gene: TRBJ2-2
CDR3nt: TGTGCCAGCAAGACCGAGCGGGAGGGATTCCCCGGGGAGCTGTTTTTT
CDR3aa: CASKTEREGFPGELFF

v_gene: TRBV5-1
d_gene: NA
abundance: NA
j_gene: TRBJ1-2
CDR3nt: TGCGCCAGCAGCTTGGACAGGGAAGAAGGCTACACCTTC
CDR3aa: CASSLDREEGYTF

v_gene: TRBV12-3/TRBV12-4
d_gene: NA
abundance: NA
j_gene: TRBJ1-2
CDR3nt: TGTGCCAGCAGTTCACACAGGATCTATGGCTACACCTTC
CDR3aa: CASSSHRIYGYTF

v_gene: TRBV3-1
d_gene: NA
abundance: NA
j_gene: TRBJ1-1
CDR3nt: TGTGCCAGCAGCCAGGGTTGGGCTGAAGCTTTCTTT
CDR3aa: CASSQGWAEAFF

v_gene: TRBV2
d_gene: TRBD2
abundance: NA
j_gene: TRBJ2-1
CDR3nt: TGTGCCAGCTCCGGTCCCGGGACAGCCCTACGGACTAGCGGGAAGAGGGAAAATGAGCAGTTCTTC
CDR3aa: CASSGPGTALRTSGKRENEQFF

v_gene: TRBV4-2
d_gene: TRBD2
abundance: NA
j_gene: TRBJ2-7
CDR3nt: TGTGCCAGCAGTCGAGGCGGGGGGGGGAGTTCCTACGAGCAGTACTTC
CDR3aa: CASSRGGGGSSYEQYF

v_gene: TRBV9
d_gene: TRBD1
abundance: NA
j_gene: TRBJ2-3
CDR3nt: TGTGCCAGCAGCGTCTACGGGACAGGGGTTCAGGCAGATACGCAGTATTTT
CDR3aa: CASSVYGTGVQADTQYF

v_gene: TRBV28
d_gene: NA
abundance: NA
j_gene: TRBJ1-2
CDR3nt: TGTGCCAGCAAGGGCGGGTTGAGAGGCTATGGCTACACCTTC
CDR3aa: CASKGGLRGYGYTF

v_gene: TRBV10-1
d_gene: NA
abundance: NA
j_gene: TRBJ2-7
CDR3nt: TGCGCCAGCAGTGCCTCACAGGGATCCGAGCAGTACTTC
CDR3aa: CASSASQGSEQYF

v_gene: TRBV19
d_gene: NA
abundance: NA
j_gene: TRBJ1-5
CDR3nt: TGTGCCAGTAGTATCGGTCGCAGGATGTATCAGCCCCAGCATTTT
CDR3aa: CASSIGRRMYQPQHF

v_gene: TRBV18
d_gene: TRBD1
abundance: NA
j_gene: TRBJ2-6
CDR3nt: TGTGCCAGCTCTCCCGGGACAGGGAAGTTTACTGGGGCCAACGTCCTGACTTTC
CDR3aa: CASSPGTGKFTGANVLTF

v_gene: TRBV2
d_gene: NA
abundance: NA
j_gene: TRBJ2-2
CDR3nt: TGTGCCAGCACCCTTATCCGGGGCACCGGGGAGCTGTTTTTT
CDR3aa: CASTLIRGTGELFF

v_gene: TRBV15
d_gene: TRBD2
abundance: NA
j_gene: TRBJ2-4
CDR3nt: TGTGCCACCAGCAGAGATCTAACTCGGGGGGTTCACATTCAGTACTTC
CDR3aa: CATSRDLTRGVHIQYF

v_gene: TRBV29-1
d_gene: NA
abundance: NA
j_gene: TRBJ2-2
CDR3nt: TGCAGCGCCAAGGGGGGGGATCGGACCGGGGAGCTGTTTTTT
CDR3aa: CSAKGGDRTGELFF

v_gene: TRBV27
d_gene: TRBD1
abundance: NA
j_gene: TRBJ1-5
CDR3nt: TGTGCCAGCAGCTTCGCCGGGACAGGGGTTCGGCAGCCCCAGCATTTT
CDR3aa: CASSFAGTGVRQPQHF

v_gene: TRBV2
d_gene: NA
abundance: NA
j_gene: TRBJ2-5
CDR3nt: TGTGCCAGCAGTGAACATCGGAGTGGGCGTAGGGAGACCCAGTACTTC
CDR3aa: CASSEHRSGRRETQYF

v_gene: TRBV2
d_gene: TRBD1
abundance: NA
j_gene: TRBJ1-2
CDR3nt: TGTGCCAGCAGAAAAGGGGACAGGATCCCCTTCTATGGCTACACCTTC
CDR3aa: CASRKGDRIPFYGYTF

v_gene: TRBV18
d_gene: NA
abundance: NA
j_gene: TRBJ2-1
CDR3nt: TGTGCCAGCTCACCAGATGACAATGAGCAGTTCTTC
CDR3aa: CASSPDDNEQFF

v_gene: TRBV2
d_gene: TRBD2
abundance: NA
j_gene: TRBJ2-7
CDR3nt: TGTGCCAGCAGCCCCGGACTAGAGGTGCAGTACTTC
CDR3aa: CASSPGLEVQYF